This record covers a single TCR beta chain. The antigen is unknown. The data were obtained in a study of OX40 agonist ivuxolimab in advanced cancers. Study-level background: Every 2 weeks, ivuxolimab was infused into the patients intravenously at between 0.01 and 10 mg/kg. Overall study findings and caveats: CD8+ T cells averaged more expanded clones than CD4+.

Germline CDR1 is SGHRS and CDR2 is YFSETQ. The ends lost 4 bases at V and 4 bases at J; junction bases unmatched: 10. This CDR3 contains 16 residues. The repertoire was sequenced with immunoSEQ multiplex PCR; TCRdb's copy has only in-frame clones and lacks some. The data show 25,000 to 30,000 clones, about nine tenths seen once. The clonotype originates from an adult with an advanced solid tumor such as melanoma, head and neck, liver or kidney cancer. Sequencing used CD4+ or CD8+ T cells sorted from blood, obtained in a trial of the OX40 agonist ivuxolimab. V and J are TRBV5-1 and TRBJ1-1, with 10 bases that match TRBD1. DNA of the CDR3: TGCGCCAGCAGCCCGGGGACAGGGGTTGTAGGCACTGAAGCTTTCTTT. As protein: CASSPGTGVVGTEAFF.